Each of the 31 T cell receptor beta chains below was sequenced from the same sample in a study of shared T cell receptors in the human thymus (dated by TCRdb to about 2021). Library preparation was by the immunoSEQ multiplex PCR assay. TCRdb mirrors the immuneACCESS table, restricted to in-frame sequences. Some clones are absent from its copies; in checked studies, under half trace to an unresolved V gene, and the reason for the others is unknown. Present in this sample are more than 550,000 clones, about 89% of which were seen just once. In total, the top ten clones hold 0.0094% of the sample. This sample was shared with a second study, whose subject was human thymus T cells.

Input material: thymocytes. The receptors originated from a boy in the first two years of life with a congenital heart defect. Donor details come from another sample of the same person, matched by shared clones.

The chain couples TRBV5-6 to TRBJ2-1, with D unresolved. Between the trimmed V and J ends, which lost 4 bases and 4 bases, there was a span of 12 bases. The CDR3 is 14 amino acids. CDR1 and CDR2 from the germline V gene are SGHDT and YYEEEE. This chain's CDR3 is CASSLPPGYNEQFF. The CDR3, as DNA: TGTGCCAGCAGCCTCCCCCCCGGGTACAATGAGCAGTTCTTC.

This chain links TRBV10-3 with TRBJ2-1; 10 nucleotides match TRBD2. Looked up from germline, CDR1 is ENHRY and CDR2 is SYGVKD. V was clipped by 3 bases and J by 0 bases; unmatched bases: 11. This CDR3 has 19 residues. CDR3 protein: CAISEKLAGSLLSYNEQFF. As DNA, the CDR3 is TGTGCCATCAGTGAAAAACTAGCGGGATCCCTCCTCTCCTACAATGAGCAGTTCTTC.

The chain joins TRBV15 to TRBJ2-7; 7 bases line up with TRBD1. CDR1 is LNHNV, CDR2 YYDKDF, per germline (reference sequence). V lost 0 bases, J lost 2 bases, and 7 bases stayed unmatched. This CDR3 is built from 16 residues. The CDR3 spells CATSRDRPDRAYEQYF. In nucleotides, the CDR3 is TGTGCCACCAGCAGAGATCGCCCCGACAGGGCCTACGAGCAGTACTTC.

This clone was observed a handful of times. The chain couples TRBV4-3 to TRBJ1-3; 7 bases map to TRBD1. The CDR3 has 19 residues. The V and J ends lost 0 bases and 0 bases, in that order; junction bases with no gene match: 11. Germline V CDR1 and CDR2: LGHNA, YSLEER. The CDR3 coding sequence is TGCGCCAGCAGCCAAGATGTCCCCCCGGACAGGCTCTCTGGAAACACCATATATTTT. This codes for CASSQDVPPDRLSGNTIYF.

J is TRBJ1-2 and V is TRBV27; D call uncertain. The CDR3 consists of 13 residues. The V end lost 3 bases, the J end lost 4 bases, and 9 bases lay between the germline ends. Germline V gene lookup returns CDR1 MNHEY and CDR2 SMNVEV (reference sequence). The CDR3 bases are TGTGCCAGCAGTTTCCCAACTATCTATGGCTACACCTTC. Translating it yields CASSFPTIYGYTF.

Only one count was recorded for this clone. V usage is TRBV27 and J usage is TRBJ2-1; 7 bases agree with TRBD1. This CDR3 contains 15 residues. V dropped 5 bases and J dropped 4; count of bases not matched to a gene: 8. Germline V lookup: CDR1 MNHEY, CDR2 SMNVEV (reference sequence). CDR3 sequence: CASSLTGDGYNEQFF. The CDR3 DNA follows: TGTGCCAGCAGTCTCACAGGGGATGGTTACAATGAGCAGTTCTTC.

The J gene is TRBJ2-1, the V gene TRBV5-3; possibly TRBD2 for D (6 bases). TRBV5-3 is recorded as an ORF, its role being uncertain. The CDR3 has 16 residues. V was trimmed by 0 bases and J by 3 bases, leaving 13 bases between them. The CDR3 DNA is TGTGCCAGAAGCTTGGAGGCGGGATTGATCTACAATGAGCAGTTCTTC. It specifies CARSLEAGLIYNEQFF.

The chain combines TRBV20-1 with TRBJ2-5; D is perhaps TRBD2 (6 bases). The germline V gene encodes CDR1 DFQATT and CDR2 SNEGSKA (reference sequence). Between the trimmed V and J ends, which lost 3 bases and 11 bases, there was a span of 10 bases. This CDR3 is built from 10 residues. The CDR3 DNA reads as TGCAGTGCTAGGCGGGACTTTCAGTACTTC. It encodes CSARRDFQYF.

V and J are TRBV4-3 and TRBJ2-1; the match to TRBD2 covers 12 bases. The junction had 11 bases not matched to a gene; V was cut back by 0 bases and J by 5 bases. This CDR3 has 19 residues. Germline loops: CDR1 LGHNA, CDR2 YSLEER. In DNA form, the CDR3 reads TGCGCCAGCAGCCAAGATCCTTTCTACAGGACTAGCGGGGACAATGAGCAGTTCTTC. It encodes CASSQDPFYRTSGDNEQFF.

This clone has just one count. The genes are TRBV10-2 and TRBJ2-3; 13 bases line up with TRBD2. Germline trimming cut 8 bases from V and 3 bases from J; bases unmatched to any gene: 5. The CDR3 is 15 residues long. Germline V lookup: CDR1 WSHSY, CDR2 SAAADI. DNA of the CDR3: TGCGCCAGCGGGGGACTAGCGGGAAATACAGATACGCAGTATTTT. This encodes CASGGLAGNTDTQYF.

V is TRBV4-3 and J is TRBJ2-1; 13 nucleotides line up with TRBD2. V dropped 5 bases and J dropped 3; count of bases not matched to a gene: 13. CDR1 and CDR2 from the germline V gene are LGHNA and YSLEER. The CDR3 totals 19 residues. The CDR3 nucleotides read TGCGCCAGCAGCGATACCTCGACTAGCGGGAGGAGGGGCTACAATGAGCAGTTCTTC. This gives the protein CASSDTSTSGRRGYNEQFF.

The gene calls are TRBV6-4 and TRBJ2-2; TRBD1 aligns across 8 bases. V dropped 0 bases and J dropped 5; count of bases not matched to a gene: 8. CDR3 size: 17 residues. Germline V gene sequence: CDR1 MRHNA, CDR2 SNTAGT. CDR3 in DNA: TGTGCCAGCAGTGACTCATCACAGGGGGGAAGGACCGGGGAGCTGTTTTTT. Protein product: CASSDSSQGGRTGELFF.

The CDR3 region is CASSLPGQKDEKLFF. CDR3 DNA: TGTGCCAGCAGCTTACCGGGACAGAAGGATGAAAAACTGTTTTTT. The V and J genes are TRBV7-9 and TRBJ1-4; 7 bases are shared with TRBD1. CDR1 is SEHNR and CDR2 is FQNEAQ in the germline V gene (reference sequence). CDR3 size: 15 residues. V gave up 2 bases and J gave up 6 bases; unmatched junction bases: 6.

This clone was observed a handful of times. This sequence joins TRBV6-4 and TRBJ2-7, with 9 nucleotides matching TRBD2. J was trimmed by 0 bases and V by 6 bases; bases with no gene match: 3. The CDR3 has 14 residues. Germline assignment: CDR1 MRHNA and CDR2 SNTAGT. Written as DNA, the CDR3 is TGTGCCAGCAGGACTAGCGGTCCCTCCTACGAGCAGTACTTC. It is translated as CASRTSGPSYEQYF.

V and J are TRBV21-1 and TRBJ2-5; the DNA was not compared with TRBD2, the D call given in the table. TRBV21-1 is a documented pseudogene. This CDR3 is 11 amino acids long. CDR3 loop: CNSWTQETQYF. The CDR3 region has the DNA TGTAATTCCTGGACTCAAGAGACCCAGTACTTC.

The V and J genes are TRBV7-9 and TRBJ2-5; possibly TRBD2 for D (5 bases). Trimming stripped 0 bases from V and 4 bases from J, with 6 bases between. Germline values: CDR1 SEHNR, CDR2 FQNEAQ (reference sequence). The CDR3 loop spans 13 amino acids. Here the CDR3 DNA reads TGTGCCAGCAGCTTAGCGGACTTAGAGACCCAGTACTTC. Its protein is CASSLADLETQYF.

The chain employs TRBV6-5 and TRBJ1-5, with D perhaps matching TRBD1 (6 bases). The CDR3 totals 14 residues. Germline assignment: CDR1 MNHEY and CDR2 SVGAGI. Trimming shortened V by 7 bases and J by 4 bases, and 14 bases separated the two germline ends. The CDR3 DNA sequence: TGTGCCAGCATTGCACAGGGAGGGAATCAGCCCCAGCATTTT. Protein: CASIAQGGNQPQHF.

The rearrangement joins TRBV7-7 to TRBJ1-5, with TRBD1 matching 8 bases. J was trimmed by 6 bases and V by 0 bases; bases with no gene match: 4. The CDR3 runs 15 residues. Germline CDR1 is SSHAT and CDR2 is FNYEAQ (reference sequence). The CDR3: CASSLAQGAGQPQHF. As DNA, the CDR3 is TGTGCCAGCAGCTTAGCGCAGGGGGCTGGTCAGCCCCAGCATTTT. Filled out from reference TRBV7-7 and TRBJ1-5, the complete variable domain reads GAGVSQSPRYKVTKRGQDVTLRCDPISSHATLYWYQQALGQGPEFLTYFNYEAQPDKSGLPSDRFSAERPEGSISTLTIQRTEQRDSAMYRCASSLAQGAGQPQHFGDGTRLSIL.

The J gene is TRBJ1-1, the V gene TRBV7-9; TRBD1 agrees at 7 bases. The trim removed 4 bases at V and 3 bases at J, leaving 14 bases unmatched. Germline CDR1 reads SEHNR; CDR2 reads FQNEAQ (reference sequence). The CDR3 has 17 amino acids. The CDR3 nucleotides are TGTGCCAGCAGCTGGGAGATACAGGGGAAGGCGGACACTGAAGCTTTCTTT. This encodes CASSWEIQGKADTEAFF.

The chain combines TRBV27 with TRBJ1-6; TRBD1 agrees at 9 bases. This CDR3 contains 16 residues. The V and J ends lost 2 bases and 1 base, in that order; junction bases with no gene match: 0. Germline V lookup: CDR1 MNHEY, CDR2 SMNVEV (reference sequence). CDR3 DNA sequence: TGTGCCAGCAGTTTAGGGACAGGGTCCTATAATTCACCCCTCCACTTT. It yields the protein CASSLGTGSYNSPLHF.

The chain has TRBV6-1 and TRBJ2-1; tentative D call: TRBD2 (5 bases). The CDR3 is 15 residues long. CDR1 MNHNS and CDR2 SASEGT come from the germline V gene. V was cut by 4 bases and J by 4 bases, with 14 bases left in between. The CDR3: CASSAPSRVYNEQFF. The CDR3 region has the DNA TGTGCCAGCAGTGCGCCGTCGAGGGTTTACAATGAGCAGTTCTTC.

The chain employs TRBV6-1 and TRBJ2-2, with D possibly TRBD2 on 6 matching bases. The CDR3 is 16 amino acids. V lost 2 bases and J 7 bases, leaving 17 bases between the germline ends. From germline, CDR1 is MNHNS and CDR2 SASEGT. CDR3 nucleotide sequence: TGTGCCAGCAGTGAAAAGGGGACTCCGGACGACGGGGAGCTGTTTTTT. Protein sequence: CASSEKGTPDDGELFF.

V gene TRBV7-2 combines with J gene TRBJ2-2; D perhaps matches TRBD1 (6 bases). V was clipped by 1 base and J by 8 bases, with 11 bases between them. This CDR3 comprises 14 residues. Germline V gene lookup returns CDR1 SGHTA and CDR2 FQGNSA. The CDR3: CASSLDTGMGELFF. The CDR3 nucleotides read TGTGCCAGCAGCTTAGACACAGGGATGGGGGAGCTGTTTTTT.

The genes are TRBV27 and TRBJ2-5, with 7 bases fitting TRBD2. V lost 2 bases to trimming and J lost 1 base; unmatched junction nucleotides: 7. CDR1 and CDR2 from the germline V gene are MNHEY and SMNVEV (reference sequence). The CDR3 extends over 16 amino acids. CDR3 sequence: CASSLRTSAPQETQYF. The CDR3, as DNA: TGTGCCAGCAGTTTACGTACTAGCGCACCCCAAGAGACCCAGTACTTC.

The chain links TRBV5-6 to TRBJ1-3, with TRBD1 matching 7 bases. Trimming at V came to 2 bases and at J to 4 bases, leaving 12 bases not matched to a gene. This CDR3 has 17 residues. The germline CDR1 and CDR2 sequences are SGHDT and YYEEEE. The CDR3 DNA follows: TGTGCCAGCAGCTTCATCGACGACAGGGCTAAAGGAAACACCATATATTTT. Its translation: CASSFIDDRAKGNTIYF.

The genes are TRBV27 and TRBJ1-4, with TRBD1 matching over 12 bases. The germline gives CDR1 MNHEY, CDR2 SMNVEV (reference sequence). The CDR3 is 17 residues long. V gave up 5 bases and J gave up 2 bases; unmatched junction bases: 6. The CDR3 is CASSPGQGAPTNEKLFF. DNA for the CDR3: TGTGCCAGCAGTCCGGGACAGGGGGCGCCCACTAATGAAAAACTGTTTTTT. The entire variable domain, with the rest obtained from reference TRBV27 and TRBJ1-4, is as follows: EAQVTQNPRYLITVTGKKLTVTCSQNMNHEYMSWYRQDPGLGLRQIYYSMNVEVTDKGDVPEGYKVSRKEKRNFPLILESPSPNQTSLYFCASSPGQGAPTNEKLFFGSGTQLSVL.

The chain recombines TRBV27 with TRBJ1-1; possible D gene TRBD1, 5 bases. Germline V lookup: CDR1 MNHEY, CDR2 SMNVEV (reference sequence). The length of the CDR3 is 14 residues. V lost 11 bases, J lost 2 bases, and 18 bases lay in between. The CDR3 bases are TGTGCCTCACGGACCAGGGTCCTCAACACTGAAGCTTTCTTT. Translation: CASRTRVLNTEAFF.

The rearrangement joins TRBV25-1 to TRBJ1-1; 7 nucleotides align to TRBD1. CDR3 size: 16 residues. V lost 10 bases and J lost 6; bases outside the gene matches: 20. Germline CDR1 reads MGHDK; CDR2 reads SYGVNS. In DNA, the CDR3 is TGTGCCACCTCTCTCGCCGACAGGGACGGTATCGCTGAAGCTTTCTTT. This codes for CATSLADRDGIAEAFF.

The chain recombines TRBV19 with TRBJ1-2; D uncertain. The V end lost 8 bases, the J end lost 3 bases, and 10 bases lay between the germline ends. Germline values: CDR1 LNHDA, CDR2 SQIVND (reference sequence). The length of the CDR3 is 12 residues. The CDR3 nucleotides are TGTGCCAGTTTCCGGGTAGACTATGGCTACACCTTC. It codes for CASFRVDYGYTF.

The chain employs TRBV5-6 and TRBJ1-4, with 8 bases matching TRBD1. The V gene's germline CDR1 is SGHDT and CDR2 YYEEEE. V lost 2 bases, J lost 8 bases, and 5 bases stayed unmatched. The CDR3 runs 14 residues. Here the CDR3 DNA reads TGTGCCAGCAGCTTTAACAGGGGGGCGGAAAAACTGTTTTTT. Its translation: CASSFNRGAEKLFF.

The J gene is TRBJ2-1, the V gene TRBV7-2, with TRBD1 matching 10 bases. This CDR3 is built from 15 residues. V gave up 5 bases and J gave up 3 bases; unmatched junction bases: 4. Germline assignment: CDR1 SGHTA and CDR2 FQGNSA. Here the CDR3 reads CASSTGQGVYNEQFF. The CDR3 nucleotides read TGTGCCAGCAGCACCGGACAGGGGGTCTACAATGAGCAGTTCTTC. Complete variable domain (other parts from reference TRBV7-2 and TRBJ2-1): GAGVSQSPSNKVTEKGKDVELRCDPISGHTALYWYRQSLGQGLEFLIYFQGNSAPDKSGLPSDRFSAERTGGSVSTLTIQRTQQEDSAVYLCASSTGQGVYNEQFFGPGTRLTVL.